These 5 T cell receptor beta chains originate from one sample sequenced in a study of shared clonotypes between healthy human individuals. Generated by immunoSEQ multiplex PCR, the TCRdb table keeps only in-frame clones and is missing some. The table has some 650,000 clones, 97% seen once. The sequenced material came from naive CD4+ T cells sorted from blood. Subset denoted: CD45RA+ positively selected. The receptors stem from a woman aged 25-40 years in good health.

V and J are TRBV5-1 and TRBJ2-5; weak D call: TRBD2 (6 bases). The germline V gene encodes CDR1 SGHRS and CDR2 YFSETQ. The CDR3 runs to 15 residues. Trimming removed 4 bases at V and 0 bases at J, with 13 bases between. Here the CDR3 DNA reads TGCGCCAGCAGCCCGGAGGGCTTATACCAAGAGACCCAGTACTTC. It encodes CASSPEGLYQETQYF.

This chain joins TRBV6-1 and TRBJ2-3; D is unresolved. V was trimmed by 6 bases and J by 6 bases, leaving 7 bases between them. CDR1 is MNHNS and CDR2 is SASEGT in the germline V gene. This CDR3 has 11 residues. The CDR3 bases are TGTGCCAGCAGCGACGGGGATACGCAGTATTTT. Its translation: CASSDGDTQYF.

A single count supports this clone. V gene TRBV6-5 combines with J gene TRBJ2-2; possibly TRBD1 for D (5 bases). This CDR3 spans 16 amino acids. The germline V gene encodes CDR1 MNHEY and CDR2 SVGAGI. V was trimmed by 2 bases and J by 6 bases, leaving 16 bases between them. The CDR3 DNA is TGTGCCAGCAGTTACGTCCACTCAGGGTCCCCCGGGGAGCTGTTTTTT. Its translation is CASSYVHSGSPGELFF.

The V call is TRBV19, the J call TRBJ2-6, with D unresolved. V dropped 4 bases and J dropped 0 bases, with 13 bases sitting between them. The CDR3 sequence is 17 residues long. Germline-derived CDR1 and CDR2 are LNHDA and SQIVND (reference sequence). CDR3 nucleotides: TGTGCCAGTAGTACGCGGACCGTGGCCTCTGGGGCCAACGTCCTGACTTTC. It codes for CASSTRTVASGANVLTF.

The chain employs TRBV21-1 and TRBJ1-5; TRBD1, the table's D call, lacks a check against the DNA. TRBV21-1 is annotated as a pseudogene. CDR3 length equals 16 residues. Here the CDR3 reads CASSNVHRGGNQPQHF. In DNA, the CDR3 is TGTGCCAGCAGCAACGTGCACAGGGGTGGCAATCAGCCCCAGCATTTT.